A single sample gave rise to the 20 T cell receptor beta chains below, sequenced in a study of T cell repertoires in cytomegalovirus infection. One entry per CDR3 protein results from TCRdb running MiXCR on the reads. The sample lists some 800,000 distinct CDR3 sequences, 25% to 30% occurring once. Their antigen targets remain unknown. Material: cultured CD8+ T cells from PBMCs, obtained from culture after CMV antigen stimulation. Receptor source: a human donor in good health (CMV status not recorded). Some clones in this sample may be carry-over from other donors' samples.

This clonotype appeared a few times. J is TRBJ2-7 and V is TRBV6-2 or TRBV6-3; D unclear. Germline loops: CDR1 MNHEY, CDR2 SVGEGT. Trimming left V 0 bases short and J 6 bases short, with 3 bases between. The CDR3 runs 11 residues. The CDR3 here is CASSYSSEQYV. CDR3 sequence (DNA): TGTGCCAGCAGTTACTCGAGCGAGCAGTACGTC.

Many counts were recorded for this clonotype. V gene TRBV7-2 combines with J gene TRBJ2-2; D remains ambiguous. CDR3 size: 16 residues. The V gene lost 1 base and the J gene lost 0 bases, with 9 bases spanning the gap. Germline V gene data show CDR1 as SGHTA and CDR2 as FQGNSA. In DNA form, the CDR3 reads TGTGCCAGCAGCTTAGGACACCTCGCGAACACCGGGGAGCTGTTTTTT. This sequence encodes CASSLGHLANTGELFF.

In its sample, this clonotype was seen a few times. This sequence joins TRBV6-4 and TRBJ1-2, with D possibly TRBD1 on 6 matching bases. Germline CDR1 and CDR2: MRHNA and SNTAGT. With 2 bases removed from V and 5 bases from J, the gap between germline ends came to 15 bases. The CDR3 totals 15 residues. This CDR3 is CASSDKWDTIYGYTF. As DNA, the CDR3 is TGTGCCAGCAGTGACAAGTGGGACACAATTTATGGCTACACCTTC.

The rearrangement links TRBV27 to TRBJ1-4, with TRBD1 matching over 9 bases. The V and J ends lost 5 bases and 5 bases, in that order; junction bases with no gene match: 6. Germline CDR1 is MNHEY and CDR2 is SMNVEV (reference sequence). The CDR3 has 15 amino acids. CDR3 protein: CASSHRGLFNEKLFF. The DNA for the CDR3 is TGTGCCAGCAGTCACAGGGGGCTATTCAATGAAAAACTGTTTTTT.

This clonotype was found a few times. V is TRBV7-6 and J is TRBJ2-3; D is unresolved. This CDR3 spans 12 amino acids. Trimming left V 5 bases short and J 5 bases short, with 8 bases between. Germline V gene data show CDR1 as SGHVS and CDR2 as FNYEAQ. As DNA, the CDR3 is TGTGCCAGCAGCGACGAATTAGATACGCAGTATTTT. This encodes CASSDELDTQYF.

A few counts support this clonotype. V usage is TRBV4-1 and J usage is TRBJ1-4; no clear D gene. Trimming shortened V by 3 bases and J by 5 bases, and 19 bases separated the two germline ends. The CDR3 loop spans 17 amino acids. The V gene's germline CDR1 is MGHRA and CDR2 YSYEKL. In DNA, the CDR3 is TGCGCCAGCAGCCATACTCCTAGAGCGTACCGGAATGAAAAACTGTTTTTT. Translated: CASSHTPRAYRNEKLFF.

This rearrangement joins TRBV15 to TRBJ2-1; the D call may be TRBD1 or TRBD2 (5 bases each). The germline V gene has CDR1 LNHNV and CDR2 YYDKDF (reference sequence). CDR3 size: 15 residues. The V and J ends lost 5 bases and 3 bases respectively, with 14 bases between them. The CDR3 DNA reads TGTGCCACCAGCTCCCGGGGCGGTATCTACAATGAGCAGTTCTTC. Translated: CATSSRGGIYNEQFF.

This clonotype occurred a few times. The chain carries TRBV5-6 and TRBJ2-3; possibly TRBD1 or TRBD2 for D (5 bases each). Germline CDR1 reads SGHDT; CDR2 reads YYEEEE. The CDR3 runs to 15 residues. Trimming took off 0 bases at V and 2 bases at J, with 10 bases between the two ends. In nucleotides, the CDR3 is TGTGCCAGCAGCTTGGGGGGGTTAATCACAGATACGCAGTATTTT. Protein sequence: CASSLGGLITDTQYF.

This clonotype was counted between two and nine times. One end of the junction varies from germline; a read error may be responsible. The chain is built from TRBV7-7 and TRBJ2-1; 9 nucleotides match TRBD2. CDR1 and CDR2 (germline): SSHAT, FNYEAQ (reference sequence). The CDR3 contains 14 residues. The CDR3 region is CASSLLAGQNEQFF. As DNA, the CDR3 is TGTGCTAGCAGCTTGCTAGCGGGGCAAAATGAGCAGTTCTTC.

The count of this clonotype is one. The chain recombines TRBV6-2 or TRBV6-3 with TRBJ1-1; D not certain. Trimming removed 0 bases at V and 4 bases at J, with 12 bases between. Germline V gene lookup returns CDR1 MNHEY and CDR2 SVGEGT. The CDR3 runs 15 residues. Here the CDR3 reads CASSYSRRVGTEAFF. The CDR3 bases are TGTGCCAGCAGTTACTCTCGGCGAGTGGGCACTGAAGCTTTCTTT.

This clonotype has more than one count but fewer than ten. The gene calls are TRBV4-1 and TRBJ2-1, with 7 bases lining up with TRBD2. V dropped 0 bases and J dropped 11; count of bases not matched to a gene: 4. Germline assignment: CDR1 MGHRA and CDR2 YSYEKL. The CDR3 is made up of 13 amino acids. As DNA, the CDR3 is TGCGCCAGCAGCCAAGATGGAGCGGGGAAGCAGTTCTTC. Translating it yields CASSQDGAGKQFF.

This rearrangement joins TRBV6-2 or TRBV6-3 to TRBJ1-5, with D tentatively TRBD1 (6 bases). This CDR3 is 15 amino acids long. Germline CDR1 is MNHEY and CDR2 is SVGEGT. V lost 6 bases, J lost 0 bases, and 12 bases lay in between. CDR3 bases: TGTGCCAGCAGAGCTACAGGGTTTAGCAATCAGCCCCAGCATTTT. It encodes CASRATGFSNQPQHF.

The J gene is TRBJ2-3, the V gene TRBV12-3 or TRBV12-4; D is perhaps TRBD2 (6 bases). The ends were cut back, 7 bases at V and 1 base at J, with 12 bases in the middle. The CDR3 is 14 amino acids. CDR3 in amino acids: CASNRDSRTDTQYF. The CDR3 DNA is TGTGCCAGCAACCGGGACTCCCGCACAGATACGCAGTATTTT.

This clonotype was detected only once. CDR3 DNA sequence: TGTGCCAGCTCACCATCGGGACCGGACGGCAATCAGCCCCAGCATTTT. Encoded protein: CASSPSGPDGNQPQHF. This rearrangement joins TRBV18 to TRBJ1-5, with D perhaps matching TRBD1 (5 bases). V was cut by 2 bases and J by 2 bases, with 13 bases left in between. Looked up from germline, CDR1 is KGHSH and CDR2 is LQKENI. This CDR3 is built from 16 residues.

The rearrangement joins TRBV27 to TRBJ1-5, with 7 bases lining up with TRBD1. Germline trimming cut 3 bases from V and 7 bases from J; bases unmatched to any gene: 6. Germline V gives CDR1 MNHEY, CDR2 SMNVEV (reference sequence). This CDR3 comprises 14 residues. The CDR3 sequence is CASSLTGYEQPQHF. DNA for the CDR3: TGTGCCAGCAGTTTGACAGGGTATGAGCAGCCCCAGCATTTT.

The rearrangement links TRBV27 to TRBJ2-1, with 10 bases that match TRBD1. The CDR3 consists of 13 residues. CDR1 is MNHEY and CDR2 is SMNVEV in the germline V gene (reference sequence). V lost 2 bases to trimming and J lost 15 bases; unmatched junction nucleotides: 7. CDR3 coding DNA: TGTGCCAGCAGTTTACTCGGGACAGGGGCCACGTTCTTC. This translates into CASSLLGTGATFF.

This clonotype was observed at least ten times. V gene TRBV7-8 combines with J gene TRBJ2-1; D could derive from TRBD1 or TRBD2 (5 bases each). Trimming shortened V by 4 bases and J by 8 bases, and 9 bases separated the two germline ends. This CDR3 spans 12 amino acids. Germline CDR1 reads SGHVS; CDR2 reads FQNEAQ. The CDR3 sequence: CASSSGAYEQFF. CDR3 in DNA: TGTGCCAGCAGCTCCGGGGCATATGAGCAGTTCTTC.

The chain employs TRBV19 and TRBJ1-1; no clear D gene. V was shortened by 1 base and J by 5 bases, with 11 bases between the two germline ends. This CDR3 has 14 residues. Germline lookup yields CDR1 LNHDA and CDR2 SQIVND (reference sequence). This chain's CDR3 is CASSIAVWETEAFF. The CDR3, as DNA: TGTGCCAGTAGTATAGCTGTGTGGGAAACTGAAGCTTTCTTT. Variable domain in full (rest from reference TRBV19 and TRBJ1-1): DGGITQSPKYLFRKEGQNVTLSCEQNLNHDAMYWYRQDPGQGLRLIYYSQIVNDFQKGDIAEGYSVSREKKESFPLTVTSAQKNPTAFYLCASSIAVWETEAFFGQGTRLTVV.

CDR3 in amino acids: CASSWRAQNTEAFF. CDR3 bases: TGCGCCAGCAGCTGGAGGGCCCAGAACACTGAAGCTTTCTTT. The V and J genes are TRBV5-1 and TRBJ1-1; D remains ambiguous. CDR1 is SGHRS and CDR2 is YFSETQ in the germline V gene. The V end was cut by 3 bases, the J end by 1 base, with 10 bases between. There are 14 residues in the CDR3. Combining the CDR3 with reference TRBV5-1 and TRBJ1-1 gives the whole variable domain KAGVTQTPRYLIKTRGQQVTLSCSPISGHRSVSWYQQTPGQGLQFLFEYFSETQRNKGNFPGRFSGRQFSNSRSEMNVSTLELGDSALYLCASSWRAQNTEAFFGQGTRLTVV.

The V gene is TRBV15, the J gene TRBJ2-1; a possible D gene is TRBD2 (6 bases). There are 12 residues in the CDR3. V dropped 6 bases and J dropped 11 bases, with 14 bases sitting between them. The V gene's germline CDR1 is LNHNV and CDR2 YYDKDF (reference sequence). CDR3 protein: CATRGTLGKQFF. In nucleotides, the CDR3 is TGTGCCACCAGAGGGACTCTGGGGAAGCAGTTCTTC.